This TCR beta chain stems from a study of OX40 agonist ivuxolimab in advanced cancers. A note on the overall study: Ivuxolimab was a fully human IgG2 agonistic monoclonal antibody targeting the costimulatory receptor OX40 (CD134). The paper covers the monotherapy dose-escalation part of the phase I ivuxolimab trial, which included N ≈ 50 patients. The dose-escalation cohort was roughly 87% male with a mean age of about 58 years, ranging from about 20 to 85. Intravenous ivuxolimab was administered to patients every 2 weeks at six dose levels: 0.01, 0.1, 0.3, 1.5, 3 and 10 mg/kg. Peripheral TCRbeta sequencing was intended to test whether TCR sequence diversity was altered and clonal T-cell expansion was caused by ivuxolimab. Among the roughly 52 dose-escalation patients, roughly 20 had hepatocellular carcinoma, approximately 15 melanoma, 9 renal cell carcinoma and 9 head and neck cancer. Patients were allowed to have had prior anti-PD-1, anti-PD-L1 or anti-CTLA-4 therapy, and approximately 41% of the dose-escalation patients had previously received checkpoint inhibitors. Three dose-escalation patients achieved partial responses, one with hepatocellular carcinoma and two with cutaneous melanoma. General study outcomes and caveats: Which antigens the clonally expanded peripheral T cells were specific for was not determined. Low levels of normalized T-cell clonal expansion were also shown by some nonresponding patients. After ivuxolimab, more expanded clones were found on average in CD8+ T cells than in CD4+ T cells. Clonal expansion of both CD4+ and CD8+ blood T cells was observed from baseline to week 6 at doses 0.1 to 3.0 mg/kg. In the 0.1-3.0 mg/kg groups, partial responders were among the patients with the lowest normalized peripheral clonal expansion, particularly in CD8+ T cells.

The trial excluded patients who had a history of autoimmune disease or who were on systemic immunosuppression. Peripheral blood for TCR sequencing was collected from all dose cohorts at baseline, on cycle 4 day 1, and on cycle 7 day 1. Samples came from an open-label, multicenter, first-in-human phase I dose-escalation trial of ivuxolimab. Adults with locally advanced or metastatic melanoma, renal cell carcinoma, hepatocellular carcinoma or head and neck squamous cell carcinoma were enrolled in the trial. CD4+ and CD8+ T cells were sorted separately from peripheral blood before TCR sequencing. The germline ends are 10 bases apart after V is trimmed by 6 bases and J by 2 bases. From a lookup of the germline V gene (reference sequence), CDR1 and CDR2 are LNHDA and SQIVND. CDR3 length: 13 amino acids, cysteine to phenylalanine. The DNA shown is the 39-base CDR3, in frame from base 1. As for this clone: Which antigen it targets is not known. Per-nucleotide qualities are absent, and no much larger clonotype sits a single base away.

To sequence the TCRbeta CDR3 region, genomic DNA was isolated from the sorted cells. The immunoSEQ Assay was used to sequence the TCRbeta CDR3 regions. Held by TCRdb, this immuneACCESS table contains in-frame sequences only and omits some clones. Under half of the omission traces to an unresolved V gene where checked; the cause of the rest is unknown. For this sample there are some 50,000 clones; 75% to 90% appear just once. The ten largest clones take up 0.69% of the sample. The material sequenced was CD4+ or CD8+ T cells sorted from blood, taken in a trial of the OX40 agonist ivuxolimab. This sequence originates from an adult with an advanced solid tumor such as melanoma, head and neck, liver or kidney cancer. The rearranged chain carries TRBV19 and TRBJ1-2, with no D gene named confidently. The CDR3 reads as follows: CASSPEGNYGYTF. The base sequence is TGTGCCAGTAGCCCGGAAGGAAACTATGGCTACACCTTC.